This T cell receptor (beta chain) was sequenced during a study of response to subunit inactivated influenza vaccine. General observations from the study: There was a suggestion from the authors that each seasonal influenza vaccination recruits few new T cells.

A note on this clonotype: As yet, its antigen is unknown.

CDR3 length equals 17 residues. V trimming: 5 bases; J trimming: 7 bases; junction bases outside the gene matches: 11. CDR1 and CDR2 from the germline V gene are SGHVS and FQNEAQ. From the RT-PCR reads, TCRdb called clonotypes with MiXCR, one entry per CDR3 protein. The sample holds approximately 530,000 distinct CDR3 sequences, around 8% seen once. The sequenced sample was PBMCs from blood, obtained approximately 25 months after vaccination. The receptor's source is a man between 50 and 75 years old who received an inactivated influenza vaccine. The chain is built from TRBV7-8 and TRBJ2-2; 12 nucleotides align to TRBD2. In DNA form, the CDR3 reads TGTGCCAGCAGCCCAACCCCTAGCGGGAGGGCGGACGGGGAGCTGTTTTTT. Residues: CASSPTPSGRADGELFF.